This T cell receptor (beta chain) was sequenced in a study of PD-L1 blockade in urothelial cancer. Background on the study: Analysis of blood occurred 3 weeks (second dose) and 6 weeks after treatment start. Study-wide results and caveats: Enhanced expansion of tumor-associated blood clones at 3 weeks characterized durable-benefit patients.

The CDR3 length is 14 residues. V was clipped by 7 bases and J by 4 bases; unmatched bases: 7. Germline values: CDR1 MNHNS, CDR2 SASEGT. Worth noting for this clone: Its antigen remains unknown.

The method was immunoSEQ multiplex PCR; TCRdb's version includes in-frame clones alone and lacks a portion of them. The sample records tens of thousands of clones, approximately 80% being singletons. Time point denoted: peripheral blood 6 weeks after treatment start. The study enrolled patients with locally advanced or metastatic urothelial carcinoma. Sample numbers ranged from 1 to 8 per patient, encompassing pretreatment and on-treatment collections. The sequence was collected from a man aged 65-85 years with urothelial cancer. Here the sequenced sample was PBMCs, taken around atezolizumab (anti-PD-L1) treatment. The chain recombines TRBV6-1 with TRBJ2-7; the match to TRBD2 covers 10 bases. CDR3 nucleotides: TGTGCCAGCATTCCTAGCGGGAGTACGTACGAGCAGTACTTC. It yields the protein CASIPSGSTYEQYF.